This T cell receptor beta chain derives from a study of Graves' ophthalmopathy and Graves' hyperthyroidism. Looked up from germline, CDR1 is LGHDT and CDR2 is YNNKEL (reference sequence). The V and J ends lost 3 bases and 5 bases, in that order; junction bases with no gene match: 6. This CDR3 has 14 residues. The authors amplified TCR beta CDR3 regions from RNA transcripts. HTBI-primed RT-PCR formed the first round, and a multiplex PCR formed the second. TCRdb re-derived calls from the multiplex PCR reads in MiXCR, one entry per CDR3 protein. Of roughly 400,000 distinct CDR3 sequences listed, 15% to 17% are singletons.

The specimen sequenced was peripheral blood. The receptor's source is a woman younger than 35 with stable Graves' hyperthyroidism. This chain links TRBV3-1 with TRBJ1-1, with 7 positions matching TRBD1. The CDR3 here is CASSQAEGATEAFF. CDR3 nucleotide sequence: TGTGCCAGCAGCCAGGCGGAGGGGGCTACTGAAGCTTTCTTT.